The T cell receptor (beta chain) described here comes from a study of CD8 T cells in Susac syndrome. Controls comprised healthy donors matched for age and sex. TEMRA cells were FACS-enriched, unlike CD8+ and CD4+ T cells, which were negatively isolated. RNA, at roughly 0.45 to 1 ug, was reverse transcribed with random hexamers. MiXCR, run by TCRdb on the immunoSEQ multiplex PCR reads, gives a single entry per CDR3 protein. The sample carries about 120,000 distinct CDR3 sequences, around 92% recorded once. V gave up 0 bases and J gave up 6 bases; unmatched junction bases: 2. Germline CDR1 reads LGHNA; CDR2 reads YSLEER. CDR3 length: 15 amino acids.

Input material: CD8+ T cells from PBMCs. The sequence was obtained from a human donor in good health. The gene calls are TRBV4-3 and TRBJ1-6, with 7 bases identical to TRBD1. As DNA, the CDR3 is TGCGCCAGCAGCCAAGAGGGGGACAGTAATTCACCCCTCCACTTT. It codes for CASSQEGDSNSPLHF.